The 19 T cell receptor beta chains listed next were all sequenced from one sample in a study of blood T cell repertoires in COVID-19. Here immunoSEQ multiplex PCR was the method, and the copy in TCRdb shows in-frame clones only, minus some. The sample has 200,000 or so clones, 83% seen once. The sample was PBMCs or T cells enriched from blood (not recorded which). All receptors come from a woman in her forties or fifties who had been exposed to COVID-19.

CDR3 DNA sequence: TGTGCCTGGTCCAACAATGAGCAGTTCTTC. This sequence encodes CAWSNNEQFF. V gene TRBV30 combines with J gene TRBJ2-1; D gene uncertain. This CDR3 is built from 10 residues. V was cut by 5 bases and J by 5 bases, with 4 bases left in between. Germline V gene sequence: CDR1 GTSNPN, CDR2 SVGIG (reference sequence). The full variable domain, with the rest looked up from reference TRBV30 and TRBJ2-1, is SQTIHQWPATLVQPVGSPLSLECTVEGTSNPNLYWYRQAAGRGLQLLFYSVGIGQISSEVPQNLSASRPQDRQFILSSKKLLLSDSGFYLCAWSNNEQFFGPGTRLTVL.

This rearrangement joins TRBV11-3 to TRBJ2-5; TRBD2 matches at 9 bases. This CDR3 spans 16 amino acids. V lost 1 base, J lost 2 bases, and 5 bases stayed unmatched. CDR1 and CDR2 from the germline V gene are SGHNT and YENEEA. In DNA, the CDR3 is TGTGCCAGCAGCTTAGGAAGCGGGGGGCTACAAGAGACCCAGTACTTC. The encoded protein is CASSLGSGGLQETQYF.

V usage is TRBV9 and J usage is TRBJ1-1; no definite D call. The V and J ends lost 3 bases and 0 bases respectively, with 6 bases between them. This CDR3 comprises 13 residues. CDR1 SGDLS and CDR2 YYNGEE come from the germline V gene. CDR3 coding DNA: TGTGCCAGCAGCGCTTTCTTGAACACTGAAGCTTTCTTT. This encodes CASSAFLNTEAFF.

The chain is built from TRBV30 and TRBJ1-4, with D possibly matching TRBD1 (5 bases). Germline loops: CDR1 GTSNPN, CDR2 SVGIG (reference sequence). The CDR3 totals 15 residues. V gave up 6 bases and J gave up 8 bases, with 22 bases separating them. The CDR3 loop reads CACTYTSGLREKLFF. Here the CDR3 DNA reads TGTGCCTGTACTTATACCTCAGGGTTGCGGGAAAAACTGTTTTTT.

V is TRBV6-2 or TRBV6-3 and J is TRBJ2-6, with D possibly matching TRBD1 (5 bases). V lost 2 bases and J lost 0, with 5 bases in between. CDR1 is MNHEY and CDR2 is SVGEGT in the germline V gene. The CDR3 is made up of 15 amino acids. This CDR3 reads CASSYDSSGANVLTF. As DNA, the CDR3 is TGTGCCAGCAGTTACGACAGCTCTGGGGCCAACGTCCTGACTTTC.

V is TRBV28 and J is TRBJ1-2; D gene unclear. CDR3 length: 11 residues. V lost 4 bases and J lost 8, with 8 bases in between. Per the germline V gene, CDR1 is MDHEN and CDR2 is SYDVKM. CDR3 bases: TGTGCCAGCAGTTCCCAGGCAGGCTACACCTTC. It encodes CASSSQAGYTF.

This sequence joins TRBV3-1 (or the pseudogene TRBV3-2) and TRBJ2-1; 12 bases line up with TRBD2. Losses at the gene ends were 4 bases for V and 10 bases for J; bases not matched to a gene: 8. The CDR3 loop spans 15 amino acids. Germline CDR1 and CDR2: LGHDT and YNNKEL (reference sequence). The CDR3 sequence is CASSLSSGGAGEQFF. CDR3 sequence (DNA): TGTGCCAGCAGCCTCTCTAGCGGGGGGGCCGGGGAGCAGTTCTTC.

The V call is TRBV11-3, the J call TRBJ2-1, with D maybe TRBD1 (6 bases). Trimming cost V 4 bases and J 3 bases, with 16 bases left between them. Germline V gene sequence: CDR1 SGHNT, CDR2 YENEEA. This CDR3 is 16 amino acids long. Written as DNA, the CDR3 is TGTGCCAGCAGCTCGAAAGGGGGAAGCGGCTACAATGAGCAGTTCTTC. This gives the protein CASSSKGGSGYNEQFF.

The CDR3 sequence is CASSLALPSHGVATDTQYF. The CDR3 DNA sequence: TGTGCCAGCTCACTAGCACTACCATCTCACGGTGTCGCCACAGATACGCAGTATTTT. This chain uses TRBV18 with TRBJ2-3; D unresolved. Germline lookup yields CDR1 KGHSH and CDR2 LQKENI. The length of the CDR3 is 19 residues. V lost 4 bases and J lost 2, with 25 bases in between.

This clone was counted a few times. V is TRBV11-1 and J is TRBJ1-5; D gene unclear. The CDR3 loop spans 17 amino acids. Germline assignment: CDR1 SGHAT and CDR2 FQDESV (reference sequence). V dropped 0 bases and J dropped 6 bases, with 18 bases sitting between them. The CDR3 DNA reads TGTGCCAGCAGCTTAGCGAGTGAAAGGCCCCGAGGTCAGCCCCAGCATTTT. Translated: CASSLASERPRGQPQHF.

This chain links TRBV12-5 with TRBJ2-7; 10 bases are a match to TRBD1. The CDR3 covers 15 residues. After removal of 0 bases from V and 6 bases from J, the junction contained 5 bases not matched to a gene. Germline CDR1 is LGHNT and CDR2 is FRNRAP. CDR3 loop: CASGLVGDRGGEQYF. The CDR3 region has the DNA TGTGCTAGTGGTTTGGTAGGGGACAGGGGAGGCGAGCAGTACTTC.

The V call is TRBV28, the J call TRBJ1-5, with 9 bases lining up with TRBD1. This CDR3 spans 13 amino acids. V lost 11 bases to trimming and J lost 2 bases; unmatched junction nucleotides: 4. CDR1 and CDR2 from the germline V gene are MDHEN and SYDVKM. The CDR3 sequence: CAGRTGGNQPQHF. CDR3 DNA: TGTGCCGGGCGGACAGGGGGCAATCAGCCCCAGCATTTT.

Here the CDR3 DNA reads TGTGCCATCTCGGGACACTACTCGGATGAGCAGTTCTTC. Protein: CAISGHYSDEQFF. J is TRBJ2-1 and V is TRBV11-2; a possible D gene is TRBD1 (6 bases). Trimming took off 10 bases at V and 8 bases at J, with 18 bases between the two ends. The CDR3 is 13 residues long. CDR1 and CDR2 from the germline V gene are SGHAT and FQNNGV.

The genes are TRBV7-9 and TRBJ1-2; D is possibly TRBD1 (5 bases). V was cut by 3 bases and J by 4 bases, with 12 bases left in between. CDR1 and CDR2 from the germline V gene are SEHNR and FQNEAQ (reference sequence). The CDR3 is 14 residues long. The CDR3 here is CASSFYRQGYGYTF. CDR3 DNA sequence: TGTGCCAGCAGCTTTTACAGGCAGGGCTATGGCTACACCTTC.

The table lists this clone with a few counts. The CDR3 sequence is CASSLGSTWGDTIYF. The CDR3 region has the DNA TGTGCCAGCAGCTTGGGCTCGACATGGGGGGACACCATATATTTT. J is TRBJ1-3 and V is TRBV5-8, with D possibly being TRBD1 (5 bases). The CDR3 covers 15 residues. Per the germline V gene, CDR1 is SGHTS and CDR2 is YDEGEE. V lost 0 bases and J 8 bases, leaving 15 bases between the germline ends.

This clone was counted only a few times. This chain joins TRBV5-6 and TRBJ1-3, with 10 nucleotides matching TRBD1. CDR1 and CDR2 from the germline V gene are SGHDT and YYEEEE. The V gene end was trimmed by 7 bases and the J gene end by 8 bases; junction bases not matched to a gene: 6. The CDR3 totals 13 residues. The CDR3 sequence: CASETGGWDTIYF. The CDR3 coding sequence is TGTGCCAGCGAGACAGGGGGCTGGGACACCATATATTTT.

The rearrangement uses TRBV7-9 and TRBJ1-1; D is ambiguous. The CDR3 consists of 12 residues. CDR1 SEHNR and CDR2 FQNEAQ come from the germline V gene (reference sequence). Trimming took off 1 base at V and 4 bases at J, with 4 bases between the two ends. DNA for the CDR3: TGTGCCAGCAGCTTAGAGAGCACTGAAGCTTTCTTT. It encodes CASSLESTEAFF.

The V and J genes are TRBV7-8 and TRBJ2-3; 7 bases match TRBD2. CDR1 is SGHVS, CDR2 FQNEAQ, per germline. The J segment lost 3 bases and the V segment lost 5 bases, leaving 8 bases of the junction unmatched. The CDR3 is 15 residues long. CDR3 region: CASSPRGGGTDTQYF. DNA for the CDR3: TGTGCCAGCAGCCCCCGCGGGGGAGGGACAGATACGCAGTATTTT.

This chain uses TRBV5-4 with TRBJ2-5; TRBD2 might be the D (5 bases). Trimming took 0 bases from V and 5 from J, leaving 8 bases between them. The CDR3 consists of 13 residues. In germline, CDR1 is SGHNT, CDR2 YYREEE (reference sequence). CDR3 protein: CASSLGGYETQYF. The CDR3 DNA sequence: TGTGCCAGCAGCTTGGGAGGGTACGAGACCCAGTACTTC.